The 8 T cell receptor beta chains given below trace back to one sample, sequenced in a study of blood T cell repertoires in COVID-19. Profiling relied on immunoSEQ multiplex PCR, and the TCRdb table lists in-frame clones only, not all of them. Found here are 150,000 to 200,000 clones, 70% to 90% of them singletons; the top ten hold more than 0.75%. Sequencing was performed on peripheral blood. The receptors were sampled from a man between 18 and 29 years old with acute or convalescent COVID-19.

The V and J genes are TRBV7-3 and TRBJ2-1, with 12 bases lining up with TRBD2. Germline CDR1 and CDR2: SGHTA and FQGTGA. J was trimmed by 6 bases and V by 5 bases; bases with no gene match: 5. The CDR3 consists of 15 residues. The CDR3 coding sequence is TGTGCCAGCAGCCTCCGACTAGCGGGGGCCAATGAGCAGTTCTTC. Its translation: CASSLRLAGANEQFF.

J is TRBJ1-3 and V is TRBV11-1; D possibly corresponds to TRBD1 (6 bases). This CDR3 has 13 amino acids. CDR1 is SGHAT and CDR2 is FQDESV in the germline V gene (reference sequence). Trimming took 5 bases from V and 7 from J, leaving 12 bases between them. CDR3 loop: CASSPGVRNTIYF. In DNA form, the CDR3 reads TGTGCCAGCAGCCCAGGGGTGAGGAACACCATATATTTT.

This clone occurred once. This chain links TRBV28 with TRBJ2-5; 9 nucleotides align to TRBD1. V gave up 4 bases and J gave up 4 bases; unmatched junction bases: 4. This CDR3 has 14 residues. Germline-derived CDR1 and CDR2 are MDHEN and SYDVKM. The DNA for the CDR3 is TGTGCCAGCAGTTCAGGACAGGGGAGAGAGACCCAGTACTTC. Its translation is CASSSGQGRETQYF. Looking up the rest from reference TRBV28 and TRBJ2-5 gives the full variable domain: DVKVTQSSRYLVKRTGEKVFLECVQDMDHENMFWYRQDPGLGLRLIYFSYDVKMKEKGDIPEGYSVSREKKERFSLILESASTNQTSMYLCASSSGQGRETQYFGPGTRLLVL.

This chain uses TRBV12-5 with TRBJ2-5; possible D gene TRBD2, 5 bases. Trimming cost V 0 bases and J 4 bases, with 9 bases left between them. Germline V CDR1 and CDR2: LGHNT, FRNRAP. The CDR3 is 14 residues long. CDR3 protein: CASGLVLEGETQYF. The CDR3 region has the DNA TGTGCTAGTGGTTTGGTACTAGAGGGAGAGACCCAGTACTTC. The full variable domain, rest sourced from reference TRBV12-5 and TRBJ2-5, is DARVTQTPRHKVTEMGQEVTMRCQPILGHNTVFWYRQTMMQGLELLAYFRNRAPLDDSGMPKDRFSAEMPDATLATLKIQPSEPRDSAVYFCASGLVLEGETQYFGPGTRLLVL.

The chain employs TRBV3-1 (or the pseudogene TRBV3-2) and TRBJ2-6, with 9 nucleotides matching TRBD1. Germline V gene lookup returns CDR1 LGHDT and CDR2 YNNKEL (reference sequence). CDR3 length: 17 residues. V was clipped by 1 base and J by 2 bases; unmatched bases: 3. This CDR3 is CASSQVTGGPGANVLTF. The CDR3, as DNA: TGTGCCAGCAGCCAAGTGACAGGGGGGCCTGGGGCCAACGTCCTGACTTTC.

The chain is built from TRBV5-1 and TRBJ1-1; 7 nucleotides line up with TRBD1. J lost 8 bases, V lost 4 bases, and 14 bases had no gene match. The CDR3 runs 15 residues. CDR1 is SGHRS and CDR2 is YFSETQ in the germline V gene. The CDR3 DNA sequence: TGCGCCAGCAGCAGGAACGGACAGGACTTAACGGAAGCTTTCTTT. Translated: CASSRNGQDLTEAFF.

The chain has TRBV19 and TRBJ1-1; D is unresolved. The CDR3 sequence is 13 residues long. Looked up from germline, CDR1 is LNHDA and CDR2 is SQIVND (reference sequence). V lost 4 bases and J 2 bases, leaving 8 bases between the germline ends. The CDR3 DNA sequence: TGTGCCAGTAGTAGGGCAGGTAACACTGAAGCTTTCTTT. Translation: CASSRAGNTEAFF. The whole variable domain, filled in from reference TRBV19 and TRBJ1-1, reads DGGITQSPKYLFRKEGQNVTLSCEQNLNHDAMYWYRQDPGQGLRLIYYSQIVNDFQKGDIAEGYSVSREKKESFPLTVTSAQKNPTAFYLCASSRAGNTEAFFGQGTRLTVV.

The table lists this clone with a few counts. The chain links TRBV5-1 to TRBJ2-2; maybe TRBD2 (5 bases). V shed 0 bases and J shed 4 bases, with 16 bases lying between them. This CDR3 comprises 17 residues. In germline, CDR1 is SGHRS, CDR2 YFSETQ. CDR3 amino acids: CASSLGFEGVGTGELFF. The CDR3 DNA follows: TGCGCCAGCAGCTTGGGATTCGAGGGAGTGGGCACCGGGGAGCTGTTTTTT.